This TCR beta chain is drawn from a study of control samples from healthy donors and cancer patients. Libraries were prepared by immunoSEQ multiplex PCR; TCRdb keeps only in-frame clonotypes and omits some of them. This table holds about 120,000 clones, 85% to 95% found once. Trimming took off 3 bases at V and 2 bases at J, with 8 bases between the two ends. Germline V gene data show CDR1 as SGHTA and CDR2 as FQGNSA. This CDR3 comprises 13 residues. Sequenced input: PBMCs. The receptor comes from a man aged 80 or over with head and neck cancer. The chain recombines TRBV7-2 with TRBJ2-7; no clear D gene. DNA of the CDR3: TGTGCCAGCAGCTTTCTACAGACCTACGAGCAGTACTTC. Translation gives CASSFLQTYEQYF. The variable domain in full, completed from reference TRBV7-2 and TRBJ2-7, reads GAGVSQSPSNKVTEKGKDVELRCDPISGHTALYWYRQSLGQGLEFLIYFQGNSAPDKSGLPSDRFSAERTGGSVSTLTIQRTQQEDSAVYLCASSFLQTYEQYFGPGTRLTVT.